This T cell receptor beta chain comes out of a study of T cell repertoires in cytomegalovirus infection. The study, taken as a whole, reports: The ex vivo response was dominated by HLA-C-restricted CMV-specific TCR beta clonotypes.

Each CDR3 protein is one row after TCRdb ran MiXCR on the reads. This repertoire shows about 100,000 distinct CDR3 sequences, approximately 16% found once; its top ten account for about 7.3%. This clonotype has at least ten counts. The target antigen is unknown. Germline V gives CDR1 SGHTA, CDR2 FQGNSA. The CDR3 runs to 19 residues. V lost 2 bases and J lost 2; bases outside the gene matches: 12. The sequencing sample was made of PBMCs. The receptor was derived from a human donor in good health (CMV status not recorded). Some clones in this sample may be carry-over from other donors' samples. V usage is TRBV7-2 and J usage is TRBJ2-2, with 9 bases identical to TRBD2. This chain's CDR3 is CASSLRLRLAGDNTGELFF. The CDR3 bases are TGTGCCAGCAGCTTACGATTACGTTTAGCGGGGGACAACACCGGGGAGCTGTTTTTT.